The 13 T cell receptor beta chains below come from one sample, sequenced in a study of immune cell composition in non-small cell lung cancer. Sequencing was performed with immunoSEQ multiplex PCR; in TCRdb, only in-frame clones are kept and a portion is missing. This table has about 3,100 clones, roughly four fifths appearing once. Sequencing input: lung tumor tissue. Receptors originate from a human donor with non-small cell lung cancer.

The chain is built from TRBV18 and TRBJ1-2; 7 bases map to TRBD1. Germline V gene data show CDR1 as KGHSH and CDR2 as LQKENI. This CDR3 has 17 amino acids. V trimming: 3 bases; J trimming: 2 bases; junction bases outside the gene matches: 12. In DNA form, the CDR3 reads TGTGCCAGCTCACCCAACGGCCCAACCAGGGGGAACTATGGCTACACCTTC. Amino acid sequence: CASSPNGPTRGNYGYTF.

This clone was counted a single time. V is TRBV27 and J is TRBJ2-2, with 7 bases fitting TRBD1. Losses at the gene ends were 5 bases for V and 5 bases for J; bases not matched to a gene: 8. Germline V gene sequence: CDR1 MNHEY, CDR2 SMNVEV (reference sequence). The CDR3 sequence is 15 residues long. DNA of the CDR3: TGTGCCAGCAGTCCAAGACAGGGATGGACCGGGGAGCTGTTTTTT. It translates to CASSPRQGWTGELFF.

V and J are TRBV5-1 and TRBJ2-7; the match to TRBD1 covers 8 bases. CDR1 SGHRS and CDR2 YFSETQ come from the germline V gene. The CDR3 is made up of 14 amino acids. V was pared by 3 bases and J by 5 bases, with 7 bases of the junction left unmatched. The CDR3 nucleotides read TGCGCCAGCAGCTCGGGACAGGCTTTAAACGAGCAGTACTTC. It translates to CASSSGQALNEQYF.

The chain recombines TRBV9 with TRBJ1-2, with 9 positions matching TRBD1. V was clipped by 4 bases and J by 8 bases; unmatched bases: 6. The CDR3 extends over 13 amino acids. Germline loops: CDR1 SGDLS, CDR2 YYNGEE. CDR3 sequence: CASSTRDREGYTF. For the CDR3, the DNA is TGTGCCAGCAGCACCCGGGACAGGGAAGGCTACACCTTC. Filled out from reference TRBV9 and TRBJ1-2, the complete variable domain reads DSGVTQTPKHLITATGQRVTLRCSPRSGDLSVYWYQQSLDQGLQFLIQYYNGEERAKGNILERFSAQQFPDLHSELNLSSLELGDSALYFCASSTRDREGYTFGSGTRLTVV.

The chain joins TRBV18 to TRBJ2-6; 7 bases agree with TRBD1. The CDR3 spans 15 residues. The V segment lost 4 bases and the J segment 2 bases; nucleotides outside the gene matches: 2. From germline, CDR1 is KGHSH and CDR2 LQKENI. CDR3 in amino acids: CASSQGAPGANVLTF. DNA of the CDR3: TGTGCCAGCTCACAGGGGGCCCCTGGGGCCAACGTCCTGACTTTC.

The rearrangement uses TRBV29-1 and TRBJ2-7, with 13 bases aligning to TRBD2. The V and J ends lost 7 bases and 4 bases, in that order; junction bases with no gene match: 25. The CDR3 extends over 20 amino acids. The V gene's germline CDR1 is SQVTM and CDR2 ANQGSEA. The DNA of the CDR3 is TGCAGCGCCTCAGGGACCACCGGGACTAGCGGGACTCTCAGGGGGTACGAGCAGTACTTC. This translates into CSASGTTGTSGTLRGYEQYF.

The J gene is TRBJ2-1, the V gene TRBV27; 8 bases agree with TRBD1. Looked up from germline, CDR1 is MNHEY and CDR2 is SMNVEV (reference sequence). Losses at the gene ends were 2 bases for V and 2 bases for J; bases not matched to a gene: 8. The CDR3 consists of 17 residues. CDR3 region: CASSLAQTGGPYNEQFF. The CDR3 DNA is TGTGCCAGCAGTTTAGCCCAAACAGGGGGTCCCTACAATGAGCAGTTCTTC.

This chain uses TRBV7-9 with TRBJ1-4, with D hard to call. V lost 5 bases and J 0 bases, leaving 10 bases between the germline ends. The CDR3 consists of 15 residues. Germline V lookup: CDR1 SEHNR, CDR2 FQNEAQ (reference sequence). CDR3 sequence reads: CASSPFFATNEKLFF. CDR3 nucleotides: TGTGCCAGCAGCCCCTTTTTTGCAACTAATGAAAAACTGTTTTTT.

The chain recombines TRBV28 with TRBJ1-1; D perhaps matches TRBD1 (6 bases). There are 10 residues in the CDR3. The ends were cut back, 10 bases at V and 5 bases at J, with 8 bases in the middle. Germline V CDR1 and CDR2: MDHEN, SYDVKM. CDR3 sequence: CATTGTEAFF. CDR3 coding DNA: TGTGCCACCACAGGGACTGAAGCTTTCTTT.

J is TRBJ2-7 and V is TRBV11-2; maybe TRBD1 (5 bases). Germline CDR1 SGHAT, CDR2 FQNNGV. This CDR3 contains 12 residues. V lost 2 bases and J 6 bases, leaving 8 bases between the germline ends. The CDR3 loop is CASSLSRVEQYF. The CDR3 DNA follows: TGTGCCAGCAGCTTATCCAGGGTCGAGCAGTACTTC. Full variable domain (remainder filled in from reference TRBV11-2 and TRBJ2-7): EAGVAQSPRYKIIEKRQSVAFWCNPISGHATLYWYQQILGQGPKLLIQFQNNGVVDDSQLPKDRFSAERLKGVDSTLKIQPAKLEDSAVYLCASSLSRVEQYFGPGTRLTVT.

The chain is built from TRBV7-9 and TRBJ2-2, with TRBD1 matching 7 bases. The V and J ends lost 5 bases and 3 bases, in that order; junction bases with no gene match: 6. This CDR3 region has 15 residues. From germline, CDR1 is SEHNR and CDR2 FQNEAQ (reference sequence). Here the CDR3 DNA reads TGTGCCAGCAGCACCGGGACAGCCTACACCGGGGAGCTGTTTTTT. It is translated as CASSTGTAYTGELFF.

The gene calls are TRBV19 and TRBJ2-2, with D possibly matching TRBD1 (5 bases). V dropped 3 bases and J dropped 4 bases, with 15 bases sitting between them. The CDR3 has 16 amino acids. The V gene's germline CDR1 is LNHDA and CDR2 SQIVND (reference sequence). The CDR3 bases are TGTGCCAGTAGTATTGATGGGGCGGAAACCACCGGGGAGCTGTTTTTT. This translates into CASSIDGAETTGELFF.

The chain links TRBV7-2 to TRBJ1-5; 8 bases are a match to TRBD1. This CDR3 comprises 15 residues. J lost 7 bases, V lost 4 bases, and 9 bases had no gene match. The germline CDR1 and CDR2 sequences are SGHTA and FQGNSA. The CDR3 sequence: CASSSGQGIKQPQHF. CDR3 DNA: TGTGCCAGCAGCTCCGGACAGGGCATCAAGCAGCCCCAGCATTTT.